A selection of T cell receptor beta chains follows, all from one sample in a study of CD8 T cell repertoires and HIV-1 epitope variants. Their target antigens are unknown. The assay was immunoSEQ multiplex PCR, and TCRdb's table has in-frame clones only and misses some. The table shows about 3,100 clones, with 55% to 75% occurring only once. Sequenced sample: cultured CD8+ T cells derived from PBMCs. The receptors were gathered from a male donor with HIV. Both conserved end residues are part of each CDR3. D genes are given only for firm matches. Size is stated for part of the rows, as once, few or many counts, or as a class when the clone is expanded.

d_call j_call v_call clone_size cdr3_aa cdr3_nt
. TRBJ2-2 TRBV9 . CASSEGFWNTGELFF TGTGCCAGCTCGGAAGGGTTCTGGAACACCGGGGAGCTGTTTTTT
TRBD1 TRBJ2-1 TRBV10-1 . CASSAGTGPSYNEQFF TGCGCCAGCAGTGCCGGGACAGGGCCCTCCTACAATGAGCAGTTCTTC
TRBD2 TRBJ2-7 TRBV28 . CASSLWGAGTSDYEQYF TGTGCCAGCAGTTTATGGGGTGCCGGGACTAGCGATTACGAGCAGTACTTC
. TRBJ2-7 TRBV9 . CASSVRGPPSEQYF TGTGCCAGCAGCGTAAGGGGACCGCCGTCCGAGCAGTACTTC
. TRBJ1-1 TRBV18 . CASSTEEWAEAFF TGTGCCAGCTCAACTGAGGAATGGGCCGAAGCTTTCTTT
. TRBJ2-3 TRBV19 . CASSMGSADTQYF TGTGCCAGTAGTATGGGCTCGGCAGATACGCAGTATTTT
. TRBJ1-3 TRBV4-2 . CASSQDSASGNTIYF TGTGCCAGCAGCCAGGACAGTGCCTCTGGAAACACCATATATTTT
. TRBJ1-2 TRBV4-3 . CASSPEVPIINHGYTF TGCGCCAGCAGCCCCGAAGTCCCAATTATAAACCATGGCTACACCTTC
. TRBJ1-1 TRBV4-3 large CASSQDVGQGNTEAFF TGCGCCAGCAGCCAAGATGTTGGGCAGGGGAACACTGAAGCTTTCTTT
. TRBJ2-5 TRBV14 . CASSQVRGRGTQYF TGTGCCAGCAGCCAAGTGCGGGGCCGGGGGACCCAGTACTTC
. TRBJ2-1 TRBV28 . CASRGRIDEQFF TGTGCCAGCAGGGGGAGGATCGATGAGCAGTTCTTC
TRBD1 TRBJ2-5 TRBV19 . CASSLRQGQETQYF TGTGCCAGTAGTCTTCGACAGGGACAAGAGACCCAGTACTTC
TRBD1 TRBJ2-1 TRBV5-1 . CASSLAWTGNNEQFF TGCGCCAGCAGCTTGGCCTGGACAGGGAACAATGAGCAGTTCTTC
. TRBJ1-6 TRBV18 few CASSPRENSPLHF TGTGCCAGCTCACCCCGGGAAAATTCACCCCTCCACTTT
TRBD1 TRBJ2-7 TRBV7-8 . CASSLEGRGNDEQYF TGTGCCAGCAGCTTAGAGGGCAGGGGGAACGACGAGCAGTACTTC
. TRBJ1-5 TRBV5-4 . CASSLEGSQPQHF TGTGCCAGCAGCTTGGAGGGGAGTCAGCCCCAGCATTTT
. TRBJ2-7 TRBV27 hyperexpanded CASSSDVSAYEQYF TGTGCCAGCAGTTCAGATGTCTCGGCCTACGAGCAGTACTTC
TRBD1 TRBJ2-3 TRBV18 . CASSPLGGSTTDTQYF TGTGCCAGCTCACCACTAGGGGGCAGTACCACAGATACGCAGTATTTT
TRBD1 TRBJ1-2 TRBV13 . CASSSNDREKPNYGYTF TGTGCCAGCAGCTCCAACGACAGGGAAAAACCGAACTATGGCTACACCTTC
. TRBJ2-3 TRBV10-3 . CAISELGETDTQYF TGTGCCATCAGTGAATTAGGGGAAACAGATACGCAGTATTTT
TRBD2 TRBJ2-1 TRBV7-9 . CASSLLAGEGNEQFF TGTGCCAGCAGCTTACTAGCGGGAGAGGGCAATGAGCAGTTCTTC
TRBD1 TRBJ1-3 TRBV11-2 few CASREGQGTNTIYF TGTGCCAGCAGGGAGGGACAGGGAACAAACACCATATATTTT
. TRBJ2-3 TRBV4-1 . CASSQDTASFQYF TGCGCCAGCAGCCAAGATACGGCTTCCTTTCAGTATTTT
. TRBJ1-1 TRBV27 . CASSFRGMGDTEAFF TGTGCCAGCAGTTTCCGGGGAATGGGGGACACTGAAGCTTTCTTT
. TRBJ1-3 TRBV11-2 . CASTLSGNTIYF TGTGCCAGCACCCTAAGTGGAAACACCATATATTTT
TRBD2 TRBJ2-1 TRBV19 . CASSIASGTTNEQFF TGTGCCAGTAGTATAGCCAGCGGGACTACTAATGAGCAGTTCTTC
TRBD1 TRBJ2-7 TRBV27 . CASSLYPGGYEQYF TGTGCCAGCAGTTTATACCCAGGGGGCTACGAGCAGTACTTC
. TRBJ2-1 TRBV6-6 few CASSYKGRLNEQFF TGTGCCAGCAGTTACAAGGGCAGGCTAAATGAGCAGTTCTTC
TRBD2 TRBJ2-3 TRBV27 few CASTPTTTSGRSTDTQYF TGTGCCAGCACCCCGACCACGACTAGCGGGCGTAGCACAGATACGCAGTATTTT
. TRBJ2-5 TRBV5-4 . CASSLEAFGGGTQYF TGTGCCAGCAGCTTGGAGGCGTTCGGGGGTGGGACCCAGTACTTC
TRBD2 TRBJ2-7 TRBV29-1 . CSVTVWTSGGLSYEQYF TGCAGCGTGACGGTATGGACTAGCGGGGGGCTCTCCTACGAGCAGTACTTC
. TRBJ2-3 TRBV9 few CASSMPGPGQISADTQYF TGTGCCAGCAGCATGCCCGGTCCCGGACAGATATCTGCAGATACGCAGTATTTT
. TRBJ2-7 TRBV28 . CASSPTLRQVSYEQYF TGTGCCAGCAGTCCAACCCTTCGACAGGTTTCCTACGAGCAGTACTTC
. TRBJ2-7 TRBV2 . CASSEDVGDFHEQYF TGTGCCAGCAGTGAAGATGTTGGCGACTTTCACGAGCAGTACTTC
TRBD1 TRBJ2-1 TRBV7-2 . CASSLVGGAYNEQFF TGTGCCAGCAGCTTAGTAGGGGGCGCCTACAATGAGCAGTTCTTC
. TRBJ2-3 TRBV19 few CASSIVPADTQYF TGTGCCAGTAGTATAGTACCGGCAGATACGCAGTATTTT
. TRBJ2-2 TRBV7-3 once CASSSTGGELFF TGTGCCAGCAGCTCGACGGGCGGGGAGCTGTTTTTT
TRBD1 TRBJ2-1 TRBV27 . CASSLWTGDEQFF TGTGCCAGCAGTTTATGGACAGGGGATGAGCAGTTCTTC
TRBD1 TRBJ2-7 TRBV7-9 once CASTHGTANSEQYF TGTGCCAGTACACACGGGACAGCTAATTCCGAGCAGTACTTC
. TRBJ1-1 TRBV4-1 . CASSQDNSFLPEAFF TGCGCCAGCAGCCAAGATAACAGTTTCCTCCCTGAAGCTTTCTTT
. TRBJ2-5 TRBV5-6 . CASSSTITYQETQYF TGTGCCAGCAGCTCAACTATCACGTACCAAGAGACCCAGTACTTC
TRBD1 TRBJ2-5 TRBV2 few CASRDRGRETQYF TGTGCCAGCAGGGACAGGGGGCGGGAGACCCAGTACTTC
. TRBJ2-2 TRBV5-8 . CASSFPTGELFF TGTGCCAGCAGCTTTCCCACCGGGGAGCTGTTTTTT
. TRBJ1-5 TRBV4-2 few CASSQEWKLAQHF TGTGCCAGCAGCCAAGAATGGAAACTGGCCCAGCATTTT
. TRBJ2-1 TRBV7-3 . CASSLMAGSSYNEQFF TGTGCCAGCAGCTTAATGGCGGGGTCCTCCTACAATGAGCAGTTCTTC
. TRBJ2-1 TRBV27 . CASSPVFGYEQFF TGTGCCAGCAGTCCCGTCTTTGGCTATGAGCAGTTCTTC
. TRBJ1-1 TRBV10-3 . CAISEGGTAEAFF TGTGCCATCAGTGAGGGAGGGACCGCCGAAGCTTTCTTT
. TRBJ1-1 TRBV19 once CASSIRAGFTEAFF TGTGCCAGTAGTATAAGGGCTGGGTTCACTGAAGCTTTCTTT
TRBD2 TRBJ2-1 TRBV7-8 . CASSYISGSSYNEQFF TGTGCCAGCAGTTATATTAGCGGGAGCTCCTACAATGAGCAGTTCTTC
. TRBJ2-5 TRBV2 . CASTPTGGVGETQYF TGTGCCAGCACGCCGACTGGAGGGGTCGGCGAGACCCAGTACTTC
TRBD1 TRBJ1-4 TRBV29-1 . CSVEGGQTNEKLFF TGCAGCGTTGAAGGGGGACAGACTAATGAAAAACTGTTTTTT